A single sample is the source of the 13 T cell receptor beta chains below, sequenced in a study of CD8+CD57+ T cells in acquired aplastic anemia. The TCR beta profiling, which covered VDJ combination and CDR3 sequence, was carried out using genomic DNA as the template. TCRdb redid the calling of the reads with MiXCR, one entry per CDR3 protein. This sample carries about 210,000 distinct CDR3 sequences, around 63% of them seen once, and the ten largest clones take 29%. The sequencing input was sorted CD4+, CD8+, or CD8+CD57+ T cells (not recorded which) from PBMCs. These receptors were taken from a human donor in good health.

At least ten counts were recorded for this clonotype. This chain connects TRBV19 to TRBJ1-1, with unresolved D. CDR1 is LNHDA, CDR2 SQIVND, per germline (reference sequence). V was cut by 4 bases and J by 4 bases, with 19 bases left in between. The CDR3 runs 16 residues. In nucleotides, the CDR3 is TGTGCCAGTAGTAAGTTGGGGATCCTGGGGAGCACTGAAGCTTTCTTT. This sequence encodes CASSKLGILGSTEAFF.

This chain uses TRBV5-8 with TRBJ2-5; TRBD2 aligns across 12 bases. This CDR3 has 16 residues. Trimming removed 5 bases from V and 4 bases from J; junction bases left unmatched: 9. Germline lookup yields CDR1 SGHTS and CDR2 YDEGEE. This CDR3 reads CASRPLAGGPIETQYF. CDR3 nucleotide sequence: TGTGCCAGCAGGCCGCTAGCGGGAGGGCCGATAGAGACCCAGTACTTC.

To note about this clonotype: Being one base from a much bigger clone, this may be a read error. The chain links TRBV7-9 to TRBJ1-5; D is perhaps TRBD1 (5 bases). The CDR3 length is 13 residues. Germline CDR1 is SEHNR and CDR2 is FQNEAQ (reference sequence). Trimming cost V 9 bases and J 5 bases, with 14 bases left between them. The CDR3 nucleotides are TGTGCCAGTTCAGGGTCCCCATATCAGCCCCAGCATTTT. Its protein is CASSGSPYQPQHF.

The V gene is TRBV20-1, the J gene TRBJ2-5; the D gene could be TRBD1 or TRBD2 (5 bases each). The germline V gene encodes CDR1 DFQATT and CDR2 SNEGSKA (reference sequence). The CDR3 runs to 13 residues. CDR3 sequence reads: CRPGTGPMETQYF. CDR3 coding DNA: TGCAGGCCGGGCACGGGACCAATGGAGACCCAGTACTTC.

In this sample, this clonotype turned up once. The gene calls are TRBV5-1 and TRBJ1-3; tentative D call: TRBD1 (5 bases). V lost 4 bases, J lost 3 bases, and 8 bases lay in between. CDR1 and CDR2 from the germline V gene are SGHRS and YFSETQ. This CDR3 has 13 amino acids. This chain's CDR3 is CASSRGDGNTIYF. The CDR3 bases are TGCGCCAGCAGCCGGGGGGATGGAAACACCATATATTTT.

The V gene is TRBV20-1, the J gene TRBJ2-7; D might be TRBD1 (5 bases). CDR1 and CDR2 (germline): DFQATT, SNEGSKA (reference sequence). The CDR3 consists of 13 residues. The V gene lost 7 bases and the J gene lost 5 bases, with 18 bases spanning the gap. The CDR3 coding sequence is TGCAGTGGTGCAAAGCCAGGGATCGACGAGCAGTACTTC. Protein: CSGAKPGIDEQYF.

This chain connects TRBV7-6 to TRBJ2-3; 9 bases agree with TRBD1. Germline trimming cut 1 base from V and 4 bases from J; bases unmatched to any gene: 9. Germline V gene data show CDR1 as SGHVS and CDR2 as FNYEAQ. The CDR3 sequence is 17 residues long. Here the CDR3 reads CASSLGPGTGFADTQYF. CDR3 DNA sequence: TGTGCCAGCAGCTTAGGTCCCGGGACAGGGTTTGCAGATACGCAGTATTTT.

The chain employs TRBV18 and TRBJ1-4; TRBD1 agrees at 9 bases. The CDR3 length is 15 residues. Losses at the gene ends were 2 bases for V and 4 bases for J; bases not matched to a gene: 2. Germline CDR1 KGHSH, CDR2 LQKENI. The CDR3 nucleotides read TGTGCCAGCTCACCAGGGACAGGGAATAATGAAAAACTGTTTTTT. Residues: CASSPGTGNNEKLFF.

The rearrangement joins TRBV12-5 to TRBJ1-4, with 11 positions matching TRBD1. Germline CDR1 reads LGHNT; CDR2 reads FRNRAP. The CDR3 runs 16 residues. J lost 7 bases, V lost 1 base, and 5 bases had no gene match. The CDR3: CASGLGTGQGGEKLFF. The DNA of the CDR3 is TGTGCTAGTGGTTTGGGGACGGGACAGGGGGGTGAAAAACTGTTTTTT.

The V call is TRBV20-1, the J call TRBJ1-3; no clear D. V was cut by 0 bases and J by 0 bases, with 9 bases left in between. Per the germline V gene, CDR1 is DFQATT and CDR2 is SNEGSKA (reference sequence). The CDR3 extends over 15 amino acids. The DNA of the CDR3 is TGCAGTGCTAGAGATAGCGTAGGCTCTGGAAACACCATATATTTT. Translated, it gives CSARDSVGSGNTIYF.

This clonotype was counted a few times. This chain joins TRBV10-3 and TRBJ2-3; TRBD2 agrees at 11 bases. The CDR3 totals 16 residues. CDR1 ENHRY and CDR2 SYGVKD come from the germline V gene. Germline trimming cut 4 bases from V and 0 bases from J; bases unmatched to any gene: 3. The DNA for the CDR3 is TGTGCCATCAGTGTGGTAGCGGGAGGGAGCACAGATACGCAGTATTTT. Translation: CAISVVAGGSTDTQYF.

This chain joins TRBV7-3 and TRBJ2-3; TRBD2 agrees at 12 bases. There are 15 residues in the CDR3. With 5 bases clipped from V and 11 bases from J, the junction kept 11 bases outside the gene matches. Per germline, CDR1 SGHTA and CDR2 FQGTGA. CDR3 in amino acids: CASSPSGGDYNEQYF. The CDR3 coding sequence is TGTGCCAGCAGCCCTAGCGGGGGGGATTACAATGAGCAGTATTTT.

The chain uses TRBV29-1 and TRBJ2-7, with TRBD2 matching over 8 bases. With 7 bases clipped from V and 1 base from J, the junction kept 9 bases outside the gene matches. This CDR3 has 14 amino acids. CDR1 and CDR2 from the germline V gene are SQVTM and ANQGSEA. CDR3 protein: CSATLAGLSYEQYF. DNA of the CDR3: TGCAGCGCAACCCTAGCGGGCCTATCCTACGAGCAGTACTTC.